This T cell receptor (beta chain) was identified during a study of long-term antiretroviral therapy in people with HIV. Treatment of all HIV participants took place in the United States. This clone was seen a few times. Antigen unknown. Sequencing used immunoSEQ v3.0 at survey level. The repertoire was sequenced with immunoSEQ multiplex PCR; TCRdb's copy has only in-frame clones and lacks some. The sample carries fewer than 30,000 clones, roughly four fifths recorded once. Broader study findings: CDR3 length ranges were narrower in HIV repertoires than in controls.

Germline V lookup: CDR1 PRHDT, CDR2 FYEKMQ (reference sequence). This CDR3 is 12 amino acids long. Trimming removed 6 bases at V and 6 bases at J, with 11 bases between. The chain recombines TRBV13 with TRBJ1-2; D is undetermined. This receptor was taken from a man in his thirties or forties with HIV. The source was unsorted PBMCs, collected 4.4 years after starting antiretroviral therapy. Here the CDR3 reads CASSSLKDGYTF. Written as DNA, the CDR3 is TGTGCCAGCAGTTCCCTCAAGGATGGCTACACCTTC.